The sequence of this T cell receptor (beta chain) was determined in a study of T-cell memory formation after mild COVID-19. Study-level findings and limits: Contracting CD4+ clones were located mainly in CM and EM, and CD8+ clones in EMRA.

The sample holds a few counts of this clonotype. The antigen is unknown. UMIs and sample barcodes were carried by the TCR alpha and TCR beta cDNA libraries that 5'RACE produced using constant-segment primers. TCRdb ran MiXCR on the 5' RACE reads and lists one entry per CDR3 protein. The table includes more than 150,000 distinct CDR3 sequences, about 22% detected once. Material: PBMCs or a T cell subset sorted from them (not recorded which). The sequence came from an adult woman who had mild COVID-19 (a few samples of this study predate the infection). Cell type and time point are not known.

DNA of the CDR3: TGTGCCTGGAGTGTGGTGCGGGAGGTCAATGAGCAGTTCTTC. It translates to CAWSVVREVNEQFF. The rearrangement joins TRBV30 to TRBJ2-1; 8 bases map to TRBD2. This CDR3 has 14 residues. V shed 0 bases and J 6 bases; nucleotides not matched to a gene: 4. CDR1 and CDR2 (germline): GTSNPN, SVGIG (reference sequence).